Listed below are T cell receptor beta chains from one sample, sequenced in a study of molecular identifiers for immune sequencing clone quantification. TCRdb reprocessed the PCR reads via MiXCR and lists one record per CDR3 protein. The sample records hundreds of thousands of distinct CDR3 sequences, about 25% being singletons. The sequenced material came from naive CD8+ T cells from blood, with Jurkat cell RNA spiked in. The source of these receptors is a human donor in good health. Some libraries in this study had Jurkat cell RNA spiked in. Both conserved end residues are part of each CDR3. Fields, in order: D gene, J gene, clone size, CDR3 length, V gene, CDR3 DNA, CDR3 protein. D genes are given only for firm matches. For some rows the clone size is stated as once, few or many, or as a class when expanded; others skip it.

d_call: TRBD2
j_call: TRBJ2-7
clone_size: .
cdr3_length: 17
v_call: TRBV20-1
cdr3_nt: TGCAGTGCAAAAAACTTCTCAGGGGCTAGCGGGAGATACGAGCAGTACTTC
cdr3_aa: CSAKNFSGASGRYEQYF

d_call: .
j_call: TRBJ2-3
clone_size: .
cdr3_length: 16
v_call: TRBV28
cdr3_nt: TGTGCCAGCAGCCTATACGGATCGACTAGCACAGATACGCAGTATTTT
cdr3_aa: CASSLYGSTSTDTQYF

d_call: TRBD2
j_call: TRBJ2-1
clone_size: .
cdr3_length: 17
v_call: TRBV4-1
cdr3_nt: TGCGCCAGCAGCCAGGAACTGGGACTAGCGGGAATTAATGAGCAGTTCTTC
cdr3_aa: CASSQELGLAGINEQFF

d_call: .
j_call: TRBJ2-6
clone_size: many
cdr3_length: 14
v_call: TRBV4-3
cdr3_nt: TGCGCCAGCAGCCAAGATGGAGTGTCCAACGTCCTGACTTTC
cdr3_aa: CASSQDGVSNVLTF

d_call: .
j_call: TRBJ1-1
clone_size: many
cdr3_length: 12
v_call: TRBV27
cdr3_nt: TGTGCCAGCAGTAAACGAAACACTGAAGCTTTCTTT
cdr3_aa: CASSKRNTEAFF

d_call: .
j_call: TRBJ2-5
clone_size: .
cdr3_length: 13
v_call: TRBV6-2/TRBV6-3
cdr3_nt: TGTGCCAGCTCTGCGGCCTTAAGAGAGACCCAGTACTTC
cdr3_aa: CASSAALRETQYF

d_call: TRBD1
j_call: TRBJ1-4
clone_size: few
cdr3_length: 16
v_call: TRBV7-9
cdr3_nt: TGTGCCAGCTCCTCCCCCCTAGGACAGGGGGATGAAAAACTGTTTTTT
cdr3_aa: CASSSPLGQGDEKLFF

d_call: .
j_call: TRBJ2-2
clone_size: .
cdr3_length: 15
v_call: TRBV7-3
cdr3_nt: TGTGCCAGCAGCTTAGCCGGGACCCTTACCGGGGAGCTGTTTTTT
cdr3_aa: CASSLAGTLTGELFF

d_call: TRBD1
j_call: TRBJ1-4
clone_size: .
cdr3_length: 14
v_call: TRBV4-3
cdr3_nt: TGCGCCAGCAGCAGGGGACAGGGGGATGAAACACTGTTTTTT
cdr3_aa: CASSRGQGDETLFF

d_call: .
j_call: TRBJ1-1
clone_size: many
cdr3_length: 13
v_call: TRBV7-2
cdr3_nt: TGTGCCAGCAGCCCCCTCAGTTACACTGAAGCTTTCTTT
cdr3_aa: CASSPLSYTEAFF

d_call: .
j_call: TRBJ1-5
clone_size: .
cdr3_length: 15
v_call: TRBV2
cdr3_nt: TGTGCCAGCCTGAGGGGGGGAGGGTCCAATCAGCCCCAGCATTTT
cdr3_aa: CASLRGGGSNQPQHF

d_call: .
j_call: TRBJ2-3
clone_size: many
cdr3_length: 16
v_call: TRBV9
cdr3_nt: TGTGCCAGCAGCGTCGCAGGGGCGTTAAGCACAGATACGCAGTATTTT
cdr3_aa: CASSVAGALSTDTQYF

d_call: .
j_call: TRBJ2-7
clone_size: many
cdr3_length: 13
v_call: TRBV3-1
cdr3_nt: TGTGCCAGCAGCCTGGACCTCCCCTACGAGCAGTACTTC
cdr3_aa: CASSLDLPYEQYF

d_call: .
j_call: TRBJ2-2
clone_size: .
cdr3_length: 14
v_call: TRBV7-9
cdr3_nt: TGTGCCAGCAGCTCTAATCGGGACACCGGGGGGCTGTTTTTT
cdr3_aa: CASSSNRDTGGLFF

d_call: .
j_call: TRBJ2-7
clone_size: many
cdr3_length: 13
v_call: TRBV6-2/TRBV6-3
cdr3_nt: TGTGCCAGCACCCTGGGGGCGCCGAAGGAGCAGTACTTC
cdr3_aa: CASTLGAPKEQYF

d_call: .
j_call: TRBJ2-7
clone_size: .
cdr3_length: 14
v_call: TRBV7-8
cdr3_nt: TGTGCCCGCAGCTTAGTACAGAAGACCGCCGCGCCGTCCTTC
cdr3_aa: CARSLVQKTAAPSF

d_call: .
j_call: TRBJ2-7
clone_size: many
cdr3_length: 13
v_call: TRBV4-1
cdr3_nt: TGCGCCAGCAGCCAGCAGGGAGCCTACGAGCAGTACTTC
cdr3_aa: CASSQQGAYEQYF

d_call: TRBD2
j_call: TRBJ2-3
clone_size: many
cdr3_length: 17
v_call: TRBV7-9
cdr3_nt: TGTGCCAGCAGTCCCCAGGTACTAGCGGACATCACAGATACGCAGTATTTT
cdr3_aa: CASSPQVLADITDTQYF

d_call: .
j_call: TRBJ1-1
clone_size: many
cdr3_length: 15
v_call: TRBV4-3
cdr3_nt: TGCGCCAGCAGCCAAGACATCAACGTGAACACTGAAGCTTTCTTT
cdr3_aa: CASSQDINVNTEAFF

d_call: .
j_call: TRBJ2-2
clone_size: few
cdr3_length: 16
v_call: TRBV11-2
cdr3_nt: TGTGCCAGCAGCCAAAGGACGGGACGGAACACCGGGGAGCTGTTTTTT
cdr3_aa: CASSQRTGRNTGELFF

d_call: .
j_call: TRBJ2-7
clone_size: .
cdr3_length: 14
v_call: TRBV5-6
cdr3_nt: TGTGCCAGCAGCTTGGGGGGGTTGTCTCGGGAGCAGTACTTC
cdr3_aa: CASSLGGLSREQYF

d_call: .
j_call: TRBJ2-6
clone_size: few
cdr3_length: 14
v_call: TRBV12-3/TRBV12-4
cdr3_nt: TGTGCCAGCAAGCCGGCCTCTGGGGCCAACGTCCTGACTTTC
cdr3_aa: CASKPASGANVLTF

d_call: .
j_call: TRBJ2-1
clone_size: many
cdr3_length: 11
v_call: TRBV29-1
cdr3_nt: TGCAGCGCAGAGTGGTACAATGAGCAGTTCTTC
cdr3_aa: CSAEWYNEQFF

d_call: TRBD2
j_call: TRBJ2-1
clone_size: .
cdr3_length: 13
v_call: TRBV7-9
cdr3_nt: TGTGCCAGCAGCCTGACTAGCGGGGGTGAGCAGTTCTTC
cdr3_aa: CASSLTSGGEQFF

d_call: .
j_call: TRBJ2-5
clone_size: many
cdr3_length: 13
v_call: TRBV6-5
cdr3_nt: TGTGCCAGCAGTTACGGGGGGTCGGAGACCCAGTACTTC
cdr3_aa: CASSYGGSETQYF

d_call: TRBD1
j_call: TRBJ1-2
clone_size: .
cdr3_length: 14
v_call: TRBV12-3/TRBV12-4
cdr3_nt: TGTGCCAGCGCTGACAGGGGGCTGATCTATGGCTACACCTTC
cdr3_aa: CASADRGLIYGYTF

d_call: TRBD2
j_call: TRBJ2-7
clone_size: .
cdr3_length: 17
v_call: TRBV2
cdr3_nt: TGTGCCAGCAGTGAAGACCTAGCGGGAGCCCACTCCTACGAGCAGTACTTC
cdr3_aa: CASSEDLAGAHSYEQYF

d_call: .
j_call: TRBJ2-7
clone_size: .
cdr3_length: 12
v_call: TRBV29-1
cdr3_nt: TGCGGCGTTGGGGGCAGTTCCTACGAGCAGTACTTC
cdr3_aa: CGVGGSSYEQYF

d_call: TRBD1
j_call: TRBJ2-3
clone_size: .
cdr3_length: 12
v_call: TRBV11-2
cdr3_nt: TGTGTCAGCAGCCAAGACAGGGTTACGCAGTATTTT
cdr3_aa: CVSSQDRVTQYF

d_call: .
j_call: TRBJ2-1
clone_size: few
cdr3_length: 14
v_call: TRBV29-1
cdr3_nt: TGCAGCGTCCGCGGGACGGCCGGACCCAATGAGCAGTTCTTC
cdr3_aa: CSVRGTAGPNEQFF

d_call: TRBD1
j_call: TRBJ2-7
clone_size: many
cdr3_length: 12
v_call: TRBV25-1
cdr3_nt: TGTGCCAGCGCGACAGGGTGGCGCGAGCAGTACTTC
cdr3_aa: CASATGWREQYF

d_call: TRBD1
j_call: TRBJ1-1
clone_size: many
cdr3_length: 15
v_call: TRBV7-9
cdr3_nt: TGTGCCAGCAGCTTAGCCCGGGACAGCTACACTGAAGCTTTCTTT
cdr3_aa: CASSLARDSYTEAFF

d_call: TRBD2
j_call: TRBJ2-2
clone_size: few
cdr3_length: 17
v_call: TRBV14
cdr3_nt: TGTGCCAGCAGCCAAGATGAGACTAGCGGGATCACCGGGGAGCTGTTTTTT
cdr3_aa: CASSQDETSGITGELFF

d_call: .
j_call: TRBJ1-1
clone_size: few
cdr3_length: 17
v_call: TRBV4-3
cdr3_nt: TGCGCCAGCAGCCAAGATCGGTCTTCTTTTTGGAACACTGAAGCTTTCTTT
cdr3_aa: CASSQDRSSFWNTEAFF

d_call: .
j_call: TRBJ1-2
clone_size: few
cdr3_length: 16
v_call: TRBV12-3/TRBV12-4
cdr3_nt: TGTGCCAGCAGTCAATTTATAAGGGGACCTAACTATGGCTACACCTTC
cdr3_aa: CASSQFIRGPNYGYTF

d_call: TRBD2
j_call: TRBJ2-3
clone_size: few
cdr3_length: 19
v_call: TRBV6-2/TRBV6-3
cdr3_nt: TGTGCCAGCAGTTACCCACCTCGGACTAGCGGGAGTTTGGTAGATACGCAGTATTTT
cdr3_aa: CASSYPPRTSGSLVDTQYF

d_call: TRBD1
j_call: TRBJ2-7
clone_size: .
cdr3_length: 13
v_call: TRBV5-8
cdr3_nt: TGTGCCGGCAGCCTGGGGACAGCCTACGAGCAGTACTTC
cdr3_aa: CAGSLGTAYEQYF

d_call: .
j_call: TRBJ1-2
clone_size: .
cdr3_length: 14
v_call: TRBV4-3
cdr3_nt: TGCGCCAGCAGCCAAGAATTAGGGTTCGGAGGCTACACCTTC
cdr3_aa: CASSQELGFGGYTF

d_call: TRBD2
j_call: TRBJ2-2
clone_size: .
cdr3_length: 18
v_call: TRBV20-1
cdr3_nt: TGCAGTGCCCCAGGGGCTAGCGGGAGGGACGCGAACACCGGGGAGCTGTTTTTT
cdr3_aa: CSAPGASGRDANTGELFF

d_call: .
j_call: TRBJ1-3
clone_size: .
cdr3_length: 16
v_call: TRBV6-2/TRBV6-3
cdr3_nt: TGTGCCAGCAGTTACTCCGGCAGAATCTCTGGAAACACCATATATTTT
cdr3_aa: CASSYSGRISGNTIYF

d_call: .
j_call: TRBJ2-3
clone_size: many
cdr3_length: 15
v_call: TRBV28
cdr3_nt: TGTGCCAGCAGTTTATTGGAACAGTTTGCAGATACGCAGTATTTT
cdr3_aa: CASSLLEQFADTQYF

d_call: .
j_call: TRBJ2-2
clone_size: .
cdr3_length: 13
v_call: TRBV7-9
cdr3_nt: TGTGCCATTCCGACAGAGAACACCGGGGAGCTGTTTTTT
cdr3_aa: CAIPTENTGELFF

d_call: .
j_call: TRBJ1-1
clone_size: few
cdr3_length: 14
v_call: TRBV11-2
cdr3_nt: TGTGCCAGCAGCCCCCGAGGGGGGGCGACTGAAGCTTTCTTT
cdr3_aa: CASSPRGGATEAFF

d_call: TRBD1
j_call: TRBJ1-4
clone_size: many
cdr3_length: 19
v_call: TRBV4-3
cdr3_nt: TGCGCCAGCAGCCAATGGGCCGGGACAGAGGCAATTGAGGATGAAAAACTGTTTTTT
cdr3_aa: CASSQWAGTEAIEDEKLFF

d_call: .
j_call: TRBJ1-5
clone_size: many
cdr3_length: 17
v_call: TRBV28
cdr3_nt: TGTGCCAGCAGTCCGACTCAACCTGCAGGTAGCAATCAGCCCCAGCATTTT
cdr3_aa: CASSPTQPAGSNQPQHF